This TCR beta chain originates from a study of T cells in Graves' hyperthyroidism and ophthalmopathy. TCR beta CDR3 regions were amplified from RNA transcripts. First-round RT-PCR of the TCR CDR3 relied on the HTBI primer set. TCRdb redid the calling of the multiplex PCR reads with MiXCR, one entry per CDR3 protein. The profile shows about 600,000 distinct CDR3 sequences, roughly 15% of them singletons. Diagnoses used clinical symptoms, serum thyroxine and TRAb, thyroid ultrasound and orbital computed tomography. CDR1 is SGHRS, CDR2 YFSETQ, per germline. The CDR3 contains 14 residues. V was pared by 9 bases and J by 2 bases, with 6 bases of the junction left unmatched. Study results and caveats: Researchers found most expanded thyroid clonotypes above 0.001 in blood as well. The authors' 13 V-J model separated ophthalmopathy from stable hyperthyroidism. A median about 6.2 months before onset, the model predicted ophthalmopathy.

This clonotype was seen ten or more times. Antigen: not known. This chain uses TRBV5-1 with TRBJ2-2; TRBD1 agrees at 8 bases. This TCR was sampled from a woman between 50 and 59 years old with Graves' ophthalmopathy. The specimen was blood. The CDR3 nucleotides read TGCGCCACCCAGCAGGGGGCAAACACCGGGGAGCTGTTTTTT. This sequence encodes CATQQGANTGELFF.